The clone carrying this T cell receptor (beta chain) was counted at least ten times. Its target is unknown. This specimen belongs to a study of T-cell memory formation after mild COVID-19. The study's findings and limits: Shrinking CD4+ clones were chiefly CM and EM; CD8+ ones were chiefly EMRA. Certain responding clones were present in pre-infection memory, suggesting participation of cross-reactive memory.

It was 5'RACE with constant-segment primers that produced the TCR alpha and TCR beta cDNA libraries, which carried sample barcodes and UMIs. TCRdb independently ran MiXCR on the 5' RACE reads; one entry per CDR3 protein. The profile shows roughly 610,000 distinct CDR3 sequences, 15% to 20% of them singletons. The CDR3 length is 14 residues. Trimming took 2 bases from V and 1 from J, leaving 9 bases between them. CDR1 is SGHDT, CDR2 YYEEEE, per germline. The chain links TRBV5-6 to TRBJ1-1, with D unresolved. The source is an adult woman who had mild COVID-19 (a few samples of this study predate the infection). Cell type and time point are not known. Input material: PBMCs or a T cell subset sorted from them (not recorded which). CDR3 sequence: CASSFFAGNTEAFF. CDR3 in DNA: TGTGCCAGCAGCTTCTTCGCGGGGAACACTGAAGCTTTCTTT.